A single T cell receptor beta chain is shown here with its context. The antigen remains unidentified. With 60 Vbeta and 13 Jbeta primers, the PCR was carried out. The assay was immunoSEQ multiplex PCR, and TCRdb's table has in-frame clones only and misses some. The sample contains 150,000 or so clones, approximately 80% of which appear only once. There are 12 residues in the CDR3. Trimming removed 3 bases at V and 6 bases at J, with 9 bases between. Germline V gene lookup returns CDR1 GTSNPN and CDR2 SVGIG (reference sequence). The data originate from a study of cytomegalovirus exposure and HLA in healthy donors. Study-wide results and limits: Sequencing likely produced, as an artifact, a cluster of highly shared sequence variants.

This receptor was taken from a female donor in good health and CMV-seronegative. The chain joins TRBV30 to TRBJ2-4; D might be TRBD2 (5 bases). Specimen: PBMCs. DNA for the CDR3: TGTGCCTGGAGCTCGGGGTCAAACATTCAGTACTTC. It is translated as CAWSSGSNIQYF.